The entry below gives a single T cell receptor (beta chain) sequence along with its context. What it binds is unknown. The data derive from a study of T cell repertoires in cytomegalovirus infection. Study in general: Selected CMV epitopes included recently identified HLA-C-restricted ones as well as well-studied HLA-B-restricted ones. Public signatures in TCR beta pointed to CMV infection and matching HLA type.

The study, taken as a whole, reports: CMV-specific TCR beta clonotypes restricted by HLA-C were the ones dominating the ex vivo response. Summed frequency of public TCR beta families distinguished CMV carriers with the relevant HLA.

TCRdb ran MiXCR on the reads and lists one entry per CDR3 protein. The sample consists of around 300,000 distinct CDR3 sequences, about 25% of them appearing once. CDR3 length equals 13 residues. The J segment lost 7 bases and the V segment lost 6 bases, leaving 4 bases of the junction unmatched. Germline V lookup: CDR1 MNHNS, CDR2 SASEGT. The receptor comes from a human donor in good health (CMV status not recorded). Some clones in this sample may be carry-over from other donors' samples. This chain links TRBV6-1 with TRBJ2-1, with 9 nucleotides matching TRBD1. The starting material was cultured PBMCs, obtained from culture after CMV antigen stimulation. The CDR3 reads CASRWTGVNEQFF. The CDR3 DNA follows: TGTGCCAGCAGGTGGACAGGGGTAAATGAGCAGTTCTTC.